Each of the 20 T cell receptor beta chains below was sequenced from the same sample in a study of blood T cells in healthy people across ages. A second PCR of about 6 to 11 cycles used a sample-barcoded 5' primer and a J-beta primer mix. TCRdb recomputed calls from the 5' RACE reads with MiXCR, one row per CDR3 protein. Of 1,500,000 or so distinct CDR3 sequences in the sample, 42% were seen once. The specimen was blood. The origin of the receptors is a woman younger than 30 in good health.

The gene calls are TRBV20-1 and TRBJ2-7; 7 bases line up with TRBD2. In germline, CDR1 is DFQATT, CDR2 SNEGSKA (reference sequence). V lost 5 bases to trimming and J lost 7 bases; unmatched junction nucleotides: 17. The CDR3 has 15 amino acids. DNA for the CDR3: TGCAGTGCTTCGGCCGGGACTAACTTCTACAATGAGCAGTACTTC. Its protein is CSASAGTNFYNEQYF.

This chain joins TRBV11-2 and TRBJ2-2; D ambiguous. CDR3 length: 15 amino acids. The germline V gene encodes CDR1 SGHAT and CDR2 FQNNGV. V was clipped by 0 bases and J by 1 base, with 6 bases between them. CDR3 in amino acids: CASSLEGWNTGELFF. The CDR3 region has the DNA TGTGCCAGCAGCTTAGAGGGATGGAACACCGGGGAGCTGTTTTTT.

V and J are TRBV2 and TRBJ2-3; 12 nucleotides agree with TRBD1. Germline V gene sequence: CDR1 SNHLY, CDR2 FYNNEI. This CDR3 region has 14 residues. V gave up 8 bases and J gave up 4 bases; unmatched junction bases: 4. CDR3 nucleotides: TGTGCCAGCTGCCGGGACAGGGGGCCAGATACGCAGTATTTT. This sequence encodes CASCRDRGPDTQYF. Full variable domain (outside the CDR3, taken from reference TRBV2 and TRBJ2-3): EPEVTQTPSHQVTQMGQEVILRCVPISNHLYFYWYRQILGQKVEFLVSFYNNEISEKSEIFDDQFSVERPDGSNFTLKIRSTKLEDSAMYFCASCRDRGPDTQYFGPGTRLTVL.

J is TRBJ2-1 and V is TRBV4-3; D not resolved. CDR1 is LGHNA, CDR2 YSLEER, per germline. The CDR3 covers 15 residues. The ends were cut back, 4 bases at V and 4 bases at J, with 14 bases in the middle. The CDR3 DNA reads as TGCGCCAGCAGCCCCGGGCCTAGTGGGTACAATGAGCAGTTCTTC. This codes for CASSPGPSGYNEQFF.

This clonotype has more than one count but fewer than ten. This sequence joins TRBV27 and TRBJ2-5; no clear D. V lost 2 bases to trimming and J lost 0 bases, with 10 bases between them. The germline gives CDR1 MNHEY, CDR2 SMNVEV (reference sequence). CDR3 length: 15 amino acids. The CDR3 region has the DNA TGTGCCAGCAGTTTAGGGTTCTCGTACCAAGAGACCCAGTACTTC. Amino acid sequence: CASSLGFSYQETQYF.

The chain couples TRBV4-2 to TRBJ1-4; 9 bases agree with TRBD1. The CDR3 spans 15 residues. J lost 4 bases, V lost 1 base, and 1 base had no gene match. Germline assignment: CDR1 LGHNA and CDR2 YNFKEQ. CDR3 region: CASSQGDRVNEKLFF. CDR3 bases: TGTGCCAGCAGCCAAGGGGACAGGGTTAATGAAAAACTGTTTTTT.

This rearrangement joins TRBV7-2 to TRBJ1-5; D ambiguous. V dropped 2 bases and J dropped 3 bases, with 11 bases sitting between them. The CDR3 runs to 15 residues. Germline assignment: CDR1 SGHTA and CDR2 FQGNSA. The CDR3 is CASSLRRGNNQPQHF. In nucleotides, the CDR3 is TGTGCCAGCAGCTTACGCCGCGGGAACAATCAGCCCCAGCATTTT.

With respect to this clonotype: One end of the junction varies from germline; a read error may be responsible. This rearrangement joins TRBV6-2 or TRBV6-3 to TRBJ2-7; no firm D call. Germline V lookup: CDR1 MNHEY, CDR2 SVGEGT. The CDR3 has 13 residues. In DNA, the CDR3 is TGTGCCAGTAGTTACTTTCCGTCCTACGAGCAGTACTTC. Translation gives CASSYFPSYEQYF.

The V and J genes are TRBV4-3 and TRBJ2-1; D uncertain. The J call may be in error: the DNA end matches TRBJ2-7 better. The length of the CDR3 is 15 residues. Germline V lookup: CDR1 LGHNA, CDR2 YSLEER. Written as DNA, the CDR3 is TGCGCCAGCAGCCAAGAACCCGACCCCTACAATGAGCAGTACTTC. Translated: CASSQEPDPYNEQYF.

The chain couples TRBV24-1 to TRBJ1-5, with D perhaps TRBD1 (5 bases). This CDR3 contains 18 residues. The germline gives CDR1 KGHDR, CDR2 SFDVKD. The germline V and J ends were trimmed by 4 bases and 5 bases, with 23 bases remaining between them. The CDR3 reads CATSDSPPGTSWDQPQHF. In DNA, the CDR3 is TGTGCCACCAGTGACTCCCCGCCAGGGACGAGTTGGGATCAGCCCCAGCATTTT.

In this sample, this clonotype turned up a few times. In DNA form, the CDR3 reads TGTGCCAGCAGCTTAGCGCTGCATAGCACAGATACGCAGTATTTT. This codes for CASSLALHSTDTQYF. The rearrangement joins TRBV7-2 to TRBJ2-3; D not certain. V dropped 0 bases and J dropped 0 bases, with 7 bases sitting between them. The CDR3 is made up of 15 amino acids. In germline, CDR1 is SGHTA, CDR2 FQGNSA.

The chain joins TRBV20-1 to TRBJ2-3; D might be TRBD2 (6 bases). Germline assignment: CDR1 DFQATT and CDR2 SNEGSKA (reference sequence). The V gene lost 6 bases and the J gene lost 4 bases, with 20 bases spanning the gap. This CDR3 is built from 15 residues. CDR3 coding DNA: TGCAGTGCGCGTGGTCGACTAGGAGGTGCAGATACGCAGTATTTT. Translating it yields CSARGRLGGADTQYF.

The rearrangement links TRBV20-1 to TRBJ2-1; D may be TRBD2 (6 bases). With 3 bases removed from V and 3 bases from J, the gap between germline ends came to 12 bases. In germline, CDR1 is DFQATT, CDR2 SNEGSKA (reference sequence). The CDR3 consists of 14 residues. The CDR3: CSASRREIYNEQFF. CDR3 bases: TGCAGTGCTAGTCGGCGGGAAATCTACAATGAGCAGTTCTTC.

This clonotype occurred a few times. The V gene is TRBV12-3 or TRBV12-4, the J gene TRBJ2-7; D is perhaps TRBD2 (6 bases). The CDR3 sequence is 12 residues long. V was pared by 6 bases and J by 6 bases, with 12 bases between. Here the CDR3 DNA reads TGTGCCAGCAGCCAACTAGCTATCGAGCAGTACTTC. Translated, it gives CASSQLAIEQYF.

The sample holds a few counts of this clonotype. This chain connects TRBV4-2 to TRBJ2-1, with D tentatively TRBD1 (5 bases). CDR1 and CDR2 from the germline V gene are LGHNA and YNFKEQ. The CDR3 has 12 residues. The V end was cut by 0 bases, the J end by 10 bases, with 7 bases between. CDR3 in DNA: TGTGCCAGCAGCCAAGAAGACAGAGAGCAGTTCTTC. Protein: CASSQEDREQFF.

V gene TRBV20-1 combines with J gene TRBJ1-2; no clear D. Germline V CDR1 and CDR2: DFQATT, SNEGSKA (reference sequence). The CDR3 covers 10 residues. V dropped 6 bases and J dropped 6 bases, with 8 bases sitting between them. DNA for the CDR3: TGCAGTGCCCTTGCTGATGGCTACACCTTC. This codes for CSALADGYTF.

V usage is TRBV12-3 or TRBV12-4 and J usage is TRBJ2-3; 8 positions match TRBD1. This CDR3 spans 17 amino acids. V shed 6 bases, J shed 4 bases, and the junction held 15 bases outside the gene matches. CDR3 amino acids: CASSLSRTGPSADTQYF. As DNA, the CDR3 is TGTGCCAGCAGCCTCAGCCGGACAGGGCCTAGCGCAGATACGCAGTATTTT.

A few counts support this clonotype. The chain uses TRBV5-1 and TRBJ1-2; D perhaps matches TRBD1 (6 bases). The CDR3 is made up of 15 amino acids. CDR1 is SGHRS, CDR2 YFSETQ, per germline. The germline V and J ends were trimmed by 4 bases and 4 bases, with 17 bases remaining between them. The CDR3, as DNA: TGCGCCAGCAGCACCGGGGACATAAGGGGCTATGGCTACACCTTC. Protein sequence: CASSTGDIRGYGYTF.

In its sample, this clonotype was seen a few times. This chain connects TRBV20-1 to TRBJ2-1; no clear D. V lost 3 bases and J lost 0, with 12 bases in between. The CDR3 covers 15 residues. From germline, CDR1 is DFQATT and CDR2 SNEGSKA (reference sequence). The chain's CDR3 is CSARAAADSYNEQFF. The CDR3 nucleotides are TGCAGTGCTAGGGCCGCGGCGGACTCCTACAATGAGCAGTTCTTC.

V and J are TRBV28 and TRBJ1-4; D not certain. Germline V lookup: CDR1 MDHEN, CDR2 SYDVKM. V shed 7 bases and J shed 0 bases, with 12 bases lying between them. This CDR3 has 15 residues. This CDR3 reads CASTPHRATNEKLFF. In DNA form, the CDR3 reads TGTGCCAGCACCCCCCATAGAGCAACTAATGAAAAACTGTTTTTT.